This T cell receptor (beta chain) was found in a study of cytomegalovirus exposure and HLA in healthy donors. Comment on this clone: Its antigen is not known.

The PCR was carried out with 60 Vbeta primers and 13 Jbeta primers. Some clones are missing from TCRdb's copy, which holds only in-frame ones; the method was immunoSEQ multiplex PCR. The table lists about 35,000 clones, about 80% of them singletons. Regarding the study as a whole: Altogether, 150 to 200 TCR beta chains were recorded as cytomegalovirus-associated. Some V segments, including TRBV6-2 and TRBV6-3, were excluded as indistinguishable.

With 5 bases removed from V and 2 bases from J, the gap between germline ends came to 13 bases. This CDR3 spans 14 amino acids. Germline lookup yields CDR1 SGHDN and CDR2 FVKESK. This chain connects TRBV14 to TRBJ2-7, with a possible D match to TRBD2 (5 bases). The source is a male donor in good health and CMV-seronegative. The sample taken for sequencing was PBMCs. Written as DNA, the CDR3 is TGTGCCAGCAGCAAAGCCGGGGTCCCCTACGAGCAGTACTTC. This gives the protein CASSKAGVPYEQYF.